This TCR beta chain was profiled in a study of T-cell reconstitution after alpha-beta-depleted transplantation in children. Germline values: CDR1 MNHNS, CDR2 SASEGT. The V segment lost 6 bases and the J segment 2 bases; nucleotides outside the gene matches: 9. There are 15 residues in the CDR3. This clonotype occurred a few times. Unique molecular identifiers were incorporated when the TCRbeta library was constructed. TCRdb analysed the PCR reads with MiXCR anew, one entry per CDR3 protein. Among just over 350,000 distinct CDR3 sequences, about 14% were seen once, and the ten largest hold roughly 4.5%.

Sequencing was performed on PBMCs, taken from the stem cell graft. The receptor comes from a human donor who donated a stem cell graft to a child with Fanconi anemia. This rearrangement joins TRBV6-1 to TRBJ2-5, with 7 bases that match TRBD2. DNA of the CDR3: TGTGCCAGCAGCCTCGGGACTACCGTACAAGAGACCCAGTACTTC. It translates to CASSLGTTVQETQYF.